Each of the 5 T cell receptor beta chains below was sequenced from the same sample in a study of blood T cell repertoires in COVID-19. TCRdb keeps only in-frame clones here, not all; method: immunoSEQ multiplex PCR. Of about 9,000 clones listed, around 86% are singletons. The sequenced material came from peripheral blood. The receptors here all came from a human donor in a cohort sampled during active COVID-19.

The chain uses TRBV2 and TRBJ2-2; D may be TRBD2 (5 bases). Germline loops: CDR1 SNHLY, CDR2 FYNNEI. Trimming shortened V by 2 bases and J by 0 bases, and 10 bases separated the two germline ends. This CDR3 spans 16 amino acids. This chain's CDR3 is CASSELGATNTGELFF. The CDR3 DNA follows: TGTGCCAGCAGTGAATTGGGAGCGACGAACACCGGGGAGCTGTTTTTT.

This chain links TRBV19 with TRBJ1-5; 7 nucleotides line up with TRBD1. The CDR3 totals 16 residues. The germline CDR1 and CDR2 sequences are LNHDA and SQIVND (reference sequence). The junction had 10 bases not matched to a gene; V was cut back by 1 base and J by 7 bases. CDR3 sequence reads: CASSIGTKGAGQPQHF. CDR3 in DNA: TGTGCCAGTAGTATAGGGACAAAGGGGGCAGGGCAGCCCCAGCATTTT.

This CDR3 reads CASSLSVGETQYF. DNA of the CDR3: TGTGCCAGCAGTTTATCGGTCGGAGAGACCCAGTACTTC. The gene calls are TRBV27 and TRBJ2-5; D not certain. CDR3 length: 13 residues. Germline V gives CDR1 MNHEY, CDR2 SMNVEV (reference sequence). With 0 bases removed from V and 4 bases from J, the gap between germline ends came to 6 bases.

The gene calls are TRBV7-9 and TRBJ2-3; TRBD2 aligns across 10 bases. The CDR3 runs to 19 residues. The V gene's germline CDR1 is SEHNR and CDR2 FQNEAQ (reference sequence). J lost 2 bases, V lost 1 base, and 12 bases had no gene match. The DNA for the CDR3 is TGTGCCAGCAGCTTAGGGTCTGGACTAGCGGAGCTACTCACAGATACGCAGTATTTT. Its translation: CASSLGSGLAELLTDTQYF.

This clone has a single count. The chain employs TRBV5-6 and TRBJ2-7; 7 nucleotides match TRBD1. Germline V gene data show CDR1 as SGHDT and CDR2 as YYEEEE. The CDR3 runs 15 residues. V trimming: 4 bases; J trimming: 0 bases; junction bases outside the gene matches: 7. This CDR3 reads CASSVSGTVSYEQYF. CDR3 sequence (DNA): TGTGCCAGCAGCGTCTCCGGGACAGTCTCCTACGAGCAGTACTTC.